This TCR beta chain was documented in a study of T cell repertoires in cytomegalovirus infection. MiXCR was run by TCRdb on the reads, yielding one entry per CDR3 protein. The table shows around 800,000 distinct CDR3 sequences, with approximately 32% occurring only once. The CDR3 runs 15 residues. Trimming cost V 4 bases and J 0 bases, with 9 bases left between them. Study outcomes and limitations: CMV carriers with the relevant HLA were identified by cumulative public TCR beta family frequency. HLA-C-restricted CMV-specific TCR beta clonotypes prevailed in the ex vivo response.

This clonotype has ten or more counts. Its antigen is not identified. This TCR derives from a human donor in good health (CMV status not recorded). Some clones in this sample may be carry-over from other donors' samples. The sample here was cultured CD8+ T cells from PBMCs, taken from culture after CMV antigen stimulation. The chain uses TRBV12-3 or TRBV12-4 and TRBJ1-4; D is uncertain. The CDR3 sequence: CASSSRIATNEKLFF. The DNA for the CDR3 is TGTGCCAGCAGTTCCCGAATCGCAACTAATGAAAAACTGTTTTTT.